This paragraph covers one T cell receptor (beta chain) sequence. What it binds is unknown. The PCR made use of 60 Vbeta and 13 Jbeta primers. Some clones are missing from TCRdb's copy, which holds only in-frame ones; the method was immunoSEQ multiplex PCR. The sample includes over 130,000 clones, nearly 90% of them seen just once. The source of the sample is a study of cytomegalovirus exposure and HLA in healthy donors. Notes on the study in general: Common viral pathogens seemed, in a later analysis, to connect with several of the most significant clusters. Across donors, sequencing depth was assumed by presence/absence analyses to be roughly uniform. A later analysis linked more than 15,000 TCR beta sequences to HLA alleles at 0.05 false discovery rate. Excluded were some V segments that proved indistinguishable, including TRBV6-2 and TRBV6-3.

This CDR3 is built from 15 residues. The germline CDR1 and CDR2 sequences are MDHEN and SYDVKM. The V gene end was trimmed by 5 bases and the J gene end by 2 bases; junction bases not matched to a gene: 7. The chain is built from TRBV28 and TRBJ2-3; TRBD2 aligns across 7 bases. The receptor's source is a woman in her thirties or forties in good health and CMV-seronegative. Sequenced: PBMCs. CDR3 region: CASSAGVRYTDTQYF. The CDR3, as DNA: TGTGCCAGCAGTGCGGGAGTTAGATACACAGATACGCAGTATTTT.